This T cell receptor (beta chain) was captured by sequencing in a study of T-cell reconstitution after alpha-beta-depleted transplantation in children. Study conclusions and caveats: Roughly two months post-transplant, alpha-beta T cells reportedly originated from several hundred graft clones that had expanded. One year post-transplant, T-cell counts and diversity were largely derived from T cells produced anew.

This clonotype occurred many times. Its target is unknown. As it was prepared, the TCRbeta library received unique molecular identifiers. TCRdb reanalysed the PCR reads using MiXCR and keeps one entry per CDR3 protein. The data hold hundreds of thousands of distinct CDR3 sequences, with about an eighth observed a single time. The germline CDR1 and CDR2 sequences are SQVTM and ANQGSEA. Trimming pared 3 bases from V and 3 bases from J, leaving 21 bases between. The CDR3 covers 16 residues. The chain joins TRBV29-1 to TRBJ2-7; D is tentatively TRBD1 or TRBD2 (6 bases each). The material was PBMCs, obtained before TCRalphabeta/CD19-depleted stem cell transplant. The origin of this receptor is a girl aged 2 to 9 with congenital amegakaryocytic thrombocytopenia, due to receive a stem cell transplant. The CDR3 DNA reads as TGCAGCGTTGAGTTGTCTAGCGAGGGGGAAGACTACGAGCAGTACTTC. Its translation is CSVELSSEGEDYEQYF.